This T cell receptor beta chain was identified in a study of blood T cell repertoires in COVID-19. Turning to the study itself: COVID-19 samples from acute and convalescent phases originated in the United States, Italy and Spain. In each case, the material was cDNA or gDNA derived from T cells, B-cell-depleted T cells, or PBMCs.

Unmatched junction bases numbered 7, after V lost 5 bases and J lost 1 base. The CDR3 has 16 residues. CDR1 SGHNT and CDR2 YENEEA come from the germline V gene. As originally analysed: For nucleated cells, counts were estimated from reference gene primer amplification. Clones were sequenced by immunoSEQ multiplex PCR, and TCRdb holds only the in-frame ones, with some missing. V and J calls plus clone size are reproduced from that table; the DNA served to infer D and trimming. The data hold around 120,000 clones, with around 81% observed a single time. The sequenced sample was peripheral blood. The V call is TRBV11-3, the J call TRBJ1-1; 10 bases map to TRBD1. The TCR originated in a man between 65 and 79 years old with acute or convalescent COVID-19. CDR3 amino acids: CASSTRDRGTNTEAFF. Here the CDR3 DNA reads TGTGCCAGCAGCACTCGGGACAGGGGAACGAACACTGAAGCTTTCTTT.